This TCR beta chain originates from a study of T cells in Graves' hyperthyroidism and ophthalmopathy. Study-wide points: Blood also showed most of the thyroid clonotypes that were expanded above 0.001.

Active moderate-to-severe ophthalmopathy, Clinical Activity Score at least 3, NOSPECS at least 4, under 3 months' duration. Uncontrolled infection, other autoimmune disease, pregnancy and lactation each barred patients from inclusion. TCR beta CDR3 region amplification was performed from RNA transcripts. The HTBI primer set was used in a first-round RT-PCR of the TCR CDR3. TCRdb ran MiXCR on the multiplex PCR reads and lists one entry per CDR3 protein. Among hundreds of thousands of distinct CDR3 sequences listed, over 12% were seen once. In its sample, this clonotype was seen many times. Antigen specificity is unknown. Specimen: blood. The receptor's source is a man aged 18-30 years with Graves' ophthalmopathy.

The CDR3 sequence: CASSLGPAPNTDTQYF. CDR3 DNA sequence: TGTGCCAGCAGCTTAGGCCCAGCGCCAAACACAGATACGCAGTATTTT. The J gene is TRBJ2-3, the V gene TRBV7-2; D is unresolved. V lost 1 base and J 2 bases, leaving 13 bases between the germline ends. From germline, CDR1 is SGHTA and CDR2 FQGNSA. This CDR3 contains 16 residues.